Here is one T cell receptor (beta chain) with its context. Authors' data handling: Researchers report that nucleated cell counts were estimated from reference gene primer amplification. This table comes from immunoSEQ multiplex PCR, and its TCRdb copy is limited to in-frame clones, with some not included. Clone size and V and J calls were adopted from that table, with D and trimming inferred from the DNA. Of 25,000 to 35,000 clones in the sample, roughly nine tenths were seen once. These data are taken from a study of blood T cell repertoires in COVID-19. Study information: The United States, Italy and Spain provided the acute and convalescent COVID-19 samples. T cells, B-cell-depleted T cells, or PBMCs supplied cDNA or gDNA.

The germline gives CDR1 KGHSH, CDR2 LQKENI. V trimming: 0 bases; J trimming: 10 bases; junction bases outside the gene matches: 7. This CDR3 contains 14 residues. This receptor was identified in a human donor with active COVID-19. The donor label of this sample is uncertain. The V call is TRBV18, the J call TRBJ2-5, with 8 bases identical to TRBD1. The source material was peripheral blood. CDR3 nucleotides: TGTGCCAGCTCACCACCCTCCAGGGGGCACCGCCAGTACTTC. Amino acid sequence: CASSPPSRGHRQYF.